This TCR beta chain was profiled in a study of OX40 agonist ivuxolimab in advanced cancers. About the study: Checkpoint inhibitors had been given previously to about 40% of patients.

Sampling of blood occurred at baseline, cycle 4 day 1, and cycle 7 day 1. Sequenced by immunoSEQ multiplex PCR; TCRdb stores in-frame clones only, minus some. The sample includes tens of thousands of clones, just over 85% of them seen just once. Germline V CDR1 and CDR2: SEHNR, FQNEAQ (reference sequence). With V trimmed by 1 base and J by 5 bases, 14 bases remained unmatched. The CDR3 sequence is 19 residues long. The sample in question was CD4+ or CD8+ T cells sorted from blood, obtained in a trial of the OX40 agonist ivuxolimab. The TCR comes from an adult with an advanced solid tumor such as melanoma, head and neck, liver or kidney cancer. The chain is built from TRBV7-9 and TRBJ2-5; TRBD2 agrees at 12 bases. Written as DNA, the CDR3 is TGTGCCAGCAGCTTAGAGGTCGGGGCGACTAGCGGGAGATGGGAGACCCAGTACTTC. This gives the protein CASSLEVGATSGRWETQYF.